This T cell receptor (beta chain) was recovered during a study of graft-versus-host responses after intestinal transplantation. Regarding this clone: Antigen specificity is unknown.

The data were produced by immunoSEQ multiplex PCR, yet TCRdb's version contains in-frame clones alone and is incomplete. Of approximately 70,000 clones in the sample, approximately 88% were seen once. The CDR3 extends over 14 amino acids. V was pared by 4 bases and J by 0 bases, with 6 bases of the junction left unmatched. CDR1 is SQVTM, CDR2 ANQGSEA, per germline. The sequencing used unstimulated CD8+ T cells sorted from spleen or lymph node cells, collected before intestinal transplant. The clonotype originates from a human donor who received an intestinal transplant. The gene calls are TRBV29-1 and TRBJ2-7; 7 bases line up with TRBD1. The chain's CDR3 is CSVAGQDSSYEQYF. CDR3 sequence (DNA): TGCAGCGTTGCAGGACAGGACAGCTCCTACGAGCAGTACTTC.